This entry lists 4 T cell receptor beta chains sequenced from one sample in a study of cytomegalovirus exposure and HLA in healthy donors. Both 60 Vbeta primers and 13 Jbeta primers went into the PCR. Produced via immunoSEQ multiplex PCR; TCRdb's table is partial and in-frame only. The data show 95,000 to 150,000 clones, 65% to 80% seen once. Sequencing used PBMCs. These receptors originate from a human donor in good health.

This clone was recorded once. V is TRBV18 and J is TRBJ2-3; TRBD2 agrees at 7 bases. The CDR3 is 17 amino acids. V trimming: 3 bases; J trimming: 4 bases; junction bases outside the gene matches: 13. Germline CDR1 KGHSH, CDR2 LQKENI. The DNA of the CDR3 is TGTGCCAGCTCACCCGCCCTTGGCGGGAGAGGCGCAGATACGCAGTATTTT. Translating it yields CASSPALGGRGADTQYF.

The chain links TRBV5-6 to TRBJ2-1; possibly TRBD2 for D (6 bases). CDR1 is SGHDT, CDR2 YYEEEE, per germline. The V gene lost 5 bases and the J gene lost 4 bases, with 16 bases spanning the gap. CDR3 length equals 15 residues. CDR3 sequence: CASSSPLGGYNEQFF. CDR3 in DNA: TGTGCCAGCAGTTCCCCTTTGGGAGGATACAATGAGCAGTTCTTC.

The CDR3 DNA sequence: TGTGCCAGCAGTTATCCGGACAGCCAATCAATGCCCCAGCATTTT. This gives the protein CASSYPDSQSMPQHF. The chain links TRBV6-5 to TRBJ1-5, with TRBD1 as a possible D gene (6 bases). Germline assignment: CDR1 MNHEY and CDR2 SVGAGI. This CDR3 is 15 amino acids long. Trimming removed 3 bases from V and 9 bases from J, with 18 bases in between.

The chain uses TRBV6-5 and TRBJ1-1; TRBD1 is a possible D gene (6 bases). The V gene's germline CDR1 is MNHEY and CDR2 SVGAGI. This CDR3 spans 14 amino acids. Trimming removed 5 bases from V and 4 bases from J, with 14 bases in between. The CDR3 protein is CASSPSTGGTEAFF. In nucleotides, the CDR3 is TGTGCCAGCAGTCCCTCGACAGGAGGCACTGAAGCTTTCTTT.